Sequencing of this TCR beta chain was carried out in a study of blood T cell repertoires in COVID-19. The V gene's germline CDR1 is MDHEN and CDR2 SYDVKM. The CDR3 runs to 19 residues. After removal of 5 bases from V and 9 bases from J, the junction contained 23 bases not matched to a gene. Methods used by the authors: Estimates of nucleated cell counts were drawn from the amplification of reference gene primers. Sequencing used immunoSEQ multiplex PCR; TCRdb keeps in-frame clones, though not all of them. V and J calls plus clone size are reproduced from that table; the DNA served to infer D and trimming. The table lists 250,000 to 350,000 clones, approximately 85% of them singletons. Participants were aged 18 to 89 years, lived in some 23 US areas, and enrolled virtually. Cohorts were based on clinical histories the participants reported.

This sequence joins TRBV28 and TRBJ2-1; the match to TRBD2 covers 9 bases. The sequencing sample was made of PBMCs or T cells enriched from blood (not recorded which). This sequence was found in a woman in her twenties or thirties who had recovered from COVID-19. Here the CDR3 reads CASSLIGWGLGLAGPEQFF. For the CDR3, the DNA is TGTGCCAGCAGTCTTATAGGGTGGGGATTGGGGCTAGCGGGACCTGAGCAGTTCTTC.